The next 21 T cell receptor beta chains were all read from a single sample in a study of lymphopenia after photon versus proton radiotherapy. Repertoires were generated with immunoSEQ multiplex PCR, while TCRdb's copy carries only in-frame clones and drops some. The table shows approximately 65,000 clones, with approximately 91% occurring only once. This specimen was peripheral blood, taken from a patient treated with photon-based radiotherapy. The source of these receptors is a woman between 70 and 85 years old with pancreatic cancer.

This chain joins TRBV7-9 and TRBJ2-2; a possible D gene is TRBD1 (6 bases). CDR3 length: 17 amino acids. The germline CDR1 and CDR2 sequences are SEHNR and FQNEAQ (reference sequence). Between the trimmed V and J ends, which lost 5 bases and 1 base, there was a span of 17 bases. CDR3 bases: TGTGCCAGCAGCAGAACCGGGACAAGTCGGAACACCGGGGAGCTGTTTTTT. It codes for CASSRTGTSRNTGELFF.

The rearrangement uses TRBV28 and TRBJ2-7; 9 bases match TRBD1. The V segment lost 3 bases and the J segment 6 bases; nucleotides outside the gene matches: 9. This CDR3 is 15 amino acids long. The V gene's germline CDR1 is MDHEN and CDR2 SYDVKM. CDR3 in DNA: TGTGCCAGCAGTTTGGGTGGACAGGGGCAGGGCGAGCAGTACTTC. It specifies CASSLGGQGQGEQYF.

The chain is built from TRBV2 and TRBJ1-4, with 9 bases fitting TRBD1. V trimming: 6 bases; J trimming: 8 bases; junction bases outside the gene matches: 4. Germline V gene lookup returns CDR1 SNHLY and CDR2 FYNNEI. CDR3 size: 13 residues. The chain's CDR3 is CASRSDRGEKLFF. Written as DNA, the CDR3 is TGTGCCAGCAGGTCGGACAGGGGCGAAAAACTGTTTTTT. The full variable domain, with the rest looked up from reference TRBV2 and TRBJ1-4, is EPEVTQTPSHQVTQMGQEVILRCVPISNHLYFYWYRQILGQKVEFLVSFYNNEISEKSEIFDDQFSVERPDGSNFTLKIRSTKLEDSAMYFCASRSDRGEKLFFGSGTQLSVL.

CDR3 residues: CASSPHTVTVNTEAFF. Here the CDR3 DNA reads TGTGCCAGCAGCCCCCATACGGTGACAGTGAACACTGAAGCTTTCTTT. The chain links TRBV9 to TRBJ1-1; D is perhaps TRBD1 (5 bases). The CDR3 is made up of 16 amino acids. Germline CDR1 and CDR2: SGDLS and YYNGEE. The V gene lost 4 bases and the J gene lost 0 bases, with 16 bases spanning the gap.

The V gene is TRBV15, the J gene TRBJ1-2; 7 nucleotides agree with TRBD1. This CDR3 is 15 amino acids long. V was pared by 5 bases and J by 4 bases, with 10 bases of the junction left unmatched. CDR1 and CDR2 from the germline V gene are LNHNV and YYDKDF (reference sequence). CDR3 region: CATSATRQGGYGYTF. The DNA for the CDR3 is TGTGCCACCAGCGCTACACGACAGGGTGGCTATGGCTACACCTTC. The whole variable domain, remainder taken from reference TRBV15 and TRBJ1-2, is DAMVIQNPRYQVTQFGKPVTLSCSQTLNHNVMYWYQQKSSQAPKLLFHYYDKDFNNEADTPDNFQSRRPNTSFCFLDIRSPGLGDTAMYLCATSATRQGGYGYTFGSGTRLTVV.

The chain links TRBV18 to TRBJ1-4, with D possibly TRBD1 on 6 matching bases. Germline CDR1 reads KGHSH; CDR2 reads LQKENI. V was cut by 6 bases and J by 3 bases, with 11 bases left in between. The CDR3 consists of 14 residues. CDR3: CASSAGGSNEKLFF. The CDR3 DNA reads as TGTGCCAGCTCGGCGGGGGGCTCTAATGAAAAACTGTTTTTT. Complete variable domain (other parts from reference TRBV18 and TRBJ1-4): NAGVMQNPRHLVRRRGQEARLRCSPMKGHSHVYWYRQLPEEGLKFMVYLQKENIIDESGMPKERFSAEFPKEGPSILRIQQVVRGDSAAYFCASSAGGSNEKLFFGSGTQLSVL.

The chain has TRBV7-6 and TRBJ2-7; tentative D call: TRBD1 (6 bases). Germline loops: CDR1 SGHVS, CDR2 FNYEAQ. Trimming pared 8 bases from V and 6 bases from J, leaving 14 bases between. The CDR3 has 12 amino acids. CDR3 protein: CASGLTGSEQYF. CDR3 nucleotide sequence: TGTGCCAGCGGCCTAACAGGGTCCGAGCAGTACTTC.

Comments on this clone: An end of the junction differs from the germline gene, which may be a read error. Here the CDR3 reads CASSLGEGPSYEQYF. The CDR3 DNA follows: TGTGCTAGCAGCTTGGGGGAAGGACCTTCCTACGAGCAGTACTTC. V and J are TRBV7-7 and TRBJ2-7; D may correspond to TRBD1 or TRBD2 (5 bases each). The CDR3 is 15 residues long. Germline V gene data show CDR1 as SSHAT and CDR2 as FNYEAQ (reference sequence).

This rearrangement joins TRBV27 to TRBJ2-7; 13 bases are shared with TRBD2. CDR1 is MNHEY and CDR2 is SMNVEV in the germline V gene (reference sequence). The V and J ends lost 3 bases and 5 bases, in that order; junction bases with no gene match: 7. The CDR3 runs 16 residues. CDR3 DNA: TGTGCCAGCAGTTTGTCCCGAGGACTAGCGGGAGACGAGCAGTACTTC. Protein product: CASSLSRGLAGDEQYF.

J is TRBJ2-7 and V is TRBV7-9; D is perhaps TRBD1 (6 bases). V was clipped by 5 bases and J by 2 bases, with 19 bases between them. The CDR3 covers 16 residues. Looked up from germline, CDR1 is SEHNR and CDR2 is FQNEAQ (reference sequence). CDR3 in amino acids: CASSAARQGPPYEQYF. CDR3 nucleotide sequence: TGTGCCAGCAGCGCCGCCCGGCAGGGGCCACCCTACGAGCAGTACTTC.

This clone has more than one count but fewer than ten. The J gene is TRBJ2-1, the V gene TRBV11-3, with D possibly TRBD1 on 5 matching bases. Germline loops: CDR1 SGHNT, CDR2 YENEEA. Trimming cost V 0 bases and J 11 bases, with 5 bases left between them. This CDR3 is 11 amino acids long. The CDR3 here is CASSLEDKQFF. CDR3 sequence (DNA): TGTGCCAGCAGCTTAGAGGACAAGCAGTTCTTC.

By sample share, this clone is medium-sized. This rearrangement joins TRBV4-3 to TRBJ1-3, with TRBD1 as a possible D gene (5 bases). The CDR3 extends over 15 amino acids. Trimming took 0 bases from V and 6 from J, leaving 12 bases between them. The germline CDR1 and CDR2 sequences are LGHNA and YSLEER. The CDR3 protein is CASSQDLGVVNTIYF. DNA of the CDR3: TGCGCCAGCAGCCAAGATTTAGGGGTGGTAAACACCATATATTTT.

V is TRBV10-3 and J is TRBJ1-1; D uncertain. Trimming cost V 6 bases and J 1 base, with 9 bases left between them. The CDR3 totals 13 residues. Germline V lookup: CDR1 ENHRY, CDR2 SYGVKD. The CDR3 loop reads CAIRPGWNTEAFF. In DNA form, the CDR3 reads TGTGCCATCAGGCCCGGCTGGAACACTGAAGCTTTCTTT.

The CDR3 loop reads CASSPTGAGYGYTF. The DNA of the CDR3 is TGTGCCAGCAGCCCGACAGGGGCAGGTTATGGCTACACCTTC. The chain joins TRBV7-3 to TRBJ1-2, with 8 bases matching TRBD1. CDR3 length: 14 residues. V lost 5 bases and J lost 5; bases outside the gene matches: 7. Germline assignment: CDR1 SGHTA and CDR2 FQGTGA.

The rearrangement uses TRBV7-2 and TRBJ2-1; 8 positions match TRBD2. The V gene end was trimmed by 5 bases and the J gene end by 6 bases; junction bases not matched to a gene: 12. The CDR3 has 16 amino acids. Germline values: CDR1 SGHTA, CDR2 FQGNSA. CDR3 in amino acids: CASSAPGLAGSNEQFF. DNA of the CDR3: TGTGCCAGCAGCGCGCCAGGGCTAGCGGGTTCCAATGAGCAGTTCTTC.

CDR3 protein: CASSRGSSYNEQFF. The CDR3 DNA sequence: TGTGCCAGTAGTCGGGGGAGTTCCTACAATGAGCAGTTCTTC. The V call is TRBV19, the J call TRBJ2-1, with D perhaps TRBD2 (6 bases). The CDR3 is made up of 14 amino acids. The V gene's germline CDR1 is LNHDA and CDR2 SQIVND (reference sequence). V was pared by 5 bases and J by 1 base, with 9 bases between.

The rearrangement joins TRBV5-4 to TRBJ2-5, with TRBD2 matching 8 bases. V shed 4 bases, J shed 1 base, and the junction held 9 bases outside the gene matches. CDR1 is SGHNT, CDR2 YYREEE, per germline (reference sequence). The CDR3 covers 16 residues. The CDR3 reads CASSQKGLAGQETQYF. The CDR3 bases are TGTGCCAGCAGCCAGAAGGGGCTAGCGGGCCAAGAGACCCAGTACTTC.

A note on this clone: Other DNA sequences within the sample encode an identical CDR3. The CDR3 sequence is CSVSGGTDTQYF. Here the CDR3 DNA reads TGCAGCGTTTCCGGGGGCACAGATACGCAGTATTTT. The gene calls are TRBV29-1 and TRBJ2-3; D possibly corresponds to TRBD2 (5 bases). This CDR3 has 12 amino acids. Germline CDR1 reads SQVTM; CDR2 reads ANQGSEA. The V and J ends lost 5 bases and 1 base respectively, with 7 bases between them.

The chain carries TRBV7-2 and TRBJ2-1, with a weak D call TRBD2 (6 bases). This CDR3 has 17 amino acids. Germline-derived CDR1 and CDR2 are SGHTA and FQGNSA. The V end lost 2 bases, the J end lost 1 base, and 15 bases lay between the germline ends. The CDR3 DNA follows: TGTGCCAGCAGCTTATTCCTCGGGAGAAGGTCCTACAATGAGCAGTTCTTC. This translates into CASSLFLGRRSYNEQFF. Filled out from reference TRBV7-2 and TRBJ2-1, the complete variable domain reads GAGVSQSPSNKVTEKGKDVELRCDPISGHTALYWYRQSLGQGLEFLIYFQGNSAPDKSGLPSDRFSAERTGGSVSTLTIQRTQQEDSAVYLCASSLFLGRRSYNEQFFGPGTRLTVL.

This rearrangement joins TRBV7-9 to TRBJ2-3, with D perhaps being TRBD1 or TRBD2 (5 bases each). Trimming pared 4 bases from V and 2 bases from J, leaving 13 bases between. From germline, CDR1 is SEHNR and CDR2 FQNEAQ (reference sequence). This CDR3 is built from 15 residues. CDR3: CASSSRDDYTDTQYF. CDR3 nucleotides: TGTGCCAGCAGCTCCCGGGACGACTACACAGATACGCAGTATTTT.

CDR3 region: CASRYDRGGIYNEQFF. The CDR3 DNA follows: TGTGCCAGCAGGTATGATAGGGGGGGGATCTACAATGAGCAGTTCTTC. This chain uses TRBV11-2 with TRBJ2-1, with D perhaps TRBD2 (7 bases). Looked up from germline, CDR1 is SGHAT and CDR2 is FQNNGV. The CDR3 runs to 16 residues. The germline V and J ends were trimmed by 6 bases and 3 bases, with 18 bases remaining between them.